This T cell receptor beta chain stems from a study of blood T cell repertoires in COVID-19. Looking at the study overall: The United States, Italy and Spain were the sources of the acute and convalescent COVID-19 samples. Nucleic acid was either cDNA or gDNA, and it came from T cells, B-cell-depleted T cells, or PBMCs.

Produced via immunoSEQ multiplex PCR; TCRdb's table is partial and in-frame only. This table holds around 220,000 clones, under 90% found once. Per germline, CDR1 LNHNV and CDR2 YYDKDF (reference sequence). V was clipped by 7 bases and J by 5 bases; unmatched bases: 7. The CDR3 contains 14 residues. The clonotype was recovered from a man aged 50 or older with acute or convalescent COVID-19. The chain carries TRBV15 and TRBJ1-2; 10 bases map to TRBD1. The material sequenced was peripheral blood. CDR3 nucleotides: TGTGCCACCACCCCGGGACAGGGGACGTATGGCTACACCTTC. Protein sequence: CATTPGQGTYGYTF.